This TCR beta chain was obtained from a study of T cells in Graves' hyperthyroidism and ophthalmopathy. Amplification of TCR beta CDR3 regions was performed using RNA transcripts as template. First-round RT-PCR of the TCR CDR3 relied on the HTBI primer set. One entry per CDR3 protein, called by TCRdb with MiXCR from the multiplex PCR reads. The sample shows a few hundred thousand distinct CDR3 sequences, approximately 44% of them seen only once. This CDR3 region has 13 residues. Deletions cut 5 bases from V and 1 base from J, with 8 bases between. The germline CDR1 and CDR2 sequences are SGHTA and FQGNSA. This clonotype was recorded at least ten times.

The TCR comes from an adult woman with Graves' disease, either hyperthyroidism or ophthalmopathy (not recorded which). The chain links TRBV7-2 to TRBJ1-1, with D hard to call. The sequencing sample was made of peripheral blood or thyroid tissue (not recorded which). DNA of the CDR3: TGTGCCAGCAGCCCGGGCCGGAACACTGAAGCTTTCTTT. Its translation: CASSPGRNTEAFF.